One and the same sample provided the 24 T cell receptor beta chains below, sequenced in a study of T cell responses to AZD1222 COVID-19 vaccine (dated by TCRdb to the early 2020s). Read against the paper, the sample's time point label means: about 28 days (+/-7) after the second vaccine dose. Receptor amplification or capture employed the immunoSEQ multiplex PCR assay. TCRdb limited this immuneACCESS table to in-frame rearrangements with V and J called. A share of clones is missing; checked studies link under half to unresolved V genes, and the rest is unexplained. The sample table lists about 120,000 clones, 87% of them with a count of one. Clones ranked in the top ten supply 2.6% of the sample. The sequences come from peripheral blood, collected 28 days after the second AZD1222 dose. These receptors originate from an adult who received the AZD1222 COVID-19 vaccine.

The genes are TRBV13 and TRBJ1-2; D may be TRBD1 (6 bases). V lost 1 base, J lost 5 bases, and 17 bases lay in between. The CDR3 consists of 16 residues. Germline-derived CDR1 and CDR2 are PRHDT and FYEKMQ (reference sequence). Written as DNA, the CDR3 is TGTGCCAGCAGCTTAGATTCGACAGGAGTGGGGTATGGCTACACCTTC. Its translation: CASSLDSTGVGYGYTF.

The rearrangement uses TRBV27 and TRBJ1-2, with D possibly matching TRBD1 (6 bases). CDR1 is MNHEY, CDR2 SMNVEV, per germline (reference sequence). CDR3 size: 17 residues. Trimming took 3 bases from V and 1 from J, leaving 18 bases between them. CDR3 coding DNA: TGTGCCAGCAGTTTGGGGGGGCACGGGGTTAGTAACTATGGCTACACCTTC. This encodes CASSLGGHGVSNYGYTF.

Here the CDR3 reads CASSFGGRGSPLHF. The CDR3 DNA follows: TGTGCCAGCAGCTTCGGGGGAAGAGGGTCACCCCTCCACTTT. The chain couples TRBV7-3 to TRBJ1-6, with TRBD1 as a possible D gene (5 bases). The CDR3 is 14 residues long. V was clipped by 3 bases and J by 10 bases, with 13 bases between them. Germline V lookup: CDR1 SGHTA, CDR2 FQGTGA. The variable domain in full, with the rest retrieved from reference TRBV7-3 and TRBJ1-6, is GAGVSQTPSNKVTEKGKYVELRCDPISGHTALYWYRQSLGQGPEFLIYFQGTGAADDSGLPNDRFFAVRPEGSVSTLKIQRTERGDSAVYLCASSFGGRGSPLHFGNGTRLTVT.

The chain has TRBV7-2 and TRBJ2-7; D might be TRBD2 (6 bases). The germline CDR1 and CDR2 sequences are SGHTA and FQGNSA. Trimming stripped 0 bases from V and 0 bases from J, with 6 bases between. The CDR3 covers 14 residues. The CDR3 protein is CASSLAEGSYEQYF. The DNA for the CDR3 is TGTGCCAGCAGCTTAGCGGAGGGCTCCTACGAGCAGTACTTC.

This clone was recorded many times. V and J are TRBV3-1 (or the pseudogene TRBV3-2) and TRBJ2-5; D unclear. CDR1 is LGHDT and CDR2 is YNNKEL in the germline V gene (reference sequence). V was cut by 0 bases and J by 5 bases, with 7 bases left in between. The CDR3 is 13 residues long. CDR3 protein: CASSQESLETQYF. CDR3 in DNA: TGTGCCAGCAGCCAAGAGTCTCTGGAGACCCAGTACTTC.

This clone came up once. V and J are TRBV7-3 and TRBJ1-2; 8 bases fit TRBD1. The J segment lost 8 bases and the V segment lost 0 bases, leaving 8 bases of the junction unmatched. The germline V gene encodes CDR1 SGHTA and CDR2 FQGTGA. The CDR3 runs to 15 residues. CDR3 bases: TGTGCCAGCAGCTTAACGACGACAGGGGCGGAAGGCTACACCTTC. Translated, it gives CASSLTTTGAEGYTF.

The chain couples TRBV6-5 to TRBJ2-1; 7 nucleotides align to TRBD1. V lost 7 bases and J lost 7; bases outside the gene matches: 10. CDR1 is MNHEY and CDR2 is SVGAGI in the germline V gene. The CDR3 spans 14 residues. CDR3 residues: CASKTGMIKNEQFF. The CDR3 nucleotides read TGTGCCAGCAAGACAGGGATGATTAAGAATGAGCAGTTCTTC.

This chain connects TRBV5-1 to TRBJ2-2; 10 positions match TRBD1. Germline V gene sequence: CDR1 SGHRS, CDR2 YFSETQ. The CDR3 spans 15 residues. The J segment lost 6 bases and the V segment lost 3 bases, leaving 5 bases of the junction unmatched. Here the CDR3 DNA reads TGCGCCAGCAGCTGGGAGGACAGGGGGGCCGGGGAGCTGTTTTTT. Its protein is CASSWEDRGAGELFF.

The J gene is TRBJ2-6, the V gene TRBV19; 9 bases line up with TRBD1. V trimming: 7 bases; J trimming: 0 bases; junction bases outside the gene matches: 10. Germline V gene lookup returns CDR1 LNHDA and CDR2 SQIVND (reference sequence). The CDR3 covers 18 residues. The CDR3 protein is CASNTGGAAASGANVLTF. The CDR3 nucleotides read TGTGCCAGTAATACAGGGGGCGCGGCGGCCTCTGGGGCCAACGTCCTGACTTTC.

This clone has more than one count but fewer than ten. This specimen includes other DNA sequences encoding the same CDR3. The genes are TRBV29-1 and TRBJ1-5; TRBD1 matches at 9 bases. This CDR3 contains 13 residues. J was trimmed by 6 bases and V by 2 bases; bases with no gene match: 2. CDR1 and CDR2 (germline): SQVTM, ANQGSEA. The CDR3 loop is CSVETGGGQPQHF. The CDR3, as DNA: TGCAGCGTTGAAACAGGGGGCGGTCAGCCCCAGCATTTT.

The chain combines TRBV11-1 with TRBJ2-5; TRBD2 aligns across 7 bases. Per germline, CDR1 SGHAT and CDR2 FQDESV (reference sequence). V dropped 0 bases and J dropped 2; count of bases not matched to a gene: 9. The CDR3 consists of 17 residues. The CDR3 DNA sequence: TGTGCCAGCAGCTTAGCCGGTTCAGCGGGGAATCAAGAGACCCAGTACTTC. This translates into CASSLAGSAGNQETQYF.

This chain joins TRBV2 and TRBJ1-2; no clear D. This CDR3 spans 14 amino acids. Germline V gene data show CDR1 as SNHLY and CDR2 as FYNNEI. V was pared by 4 bases and J by 6 bases, with 15 bases between. The CDR3 nucleotides are TGTGCCAGCAGTGGGGCCCTTAGTATGGATGGCTACACCTTC. The encoded protein is CASSGALSMDGYTF.

The V call is TRBV7-2, the J call TRBJ2-7, with D maybe TRBD1 (6 bases). CDR1 and CDR2 from the germline V gene are SGHTA and FQGNSA. The CDR3 extends over 14 amino acids. V lost 1 base, J lost 2 bases, and 9 bases lay in between. The CDR3 sequence: CASSLGPGAYEQYF. Here the CDR3 DNA reads TGTGCCAGCAGCTTAGGACCAGGGGCCTACGAGCAGTACTTC.

This chain links TRBV2 with TRBJ1-2; TRBD1 is a possible D gene (5 bases). Germline values: CDR1 SNHLY, CDR2 FYNNEI. The V end lost 2 bases, the J end lost 4 bases, and 11 bases lay between the germline ends. The CDR3 has 14 amino acids. The CDR3 loop reads CASSEMGVGYGYTF. DNA for the CDR3: TGTGCCAGCAGTGAAATGGGGGTTGGCTATGGCTACACCTTC. Full variable domain (remainder filled in from reference TRBV2 and TRBJ1-2): EPEVTQTPSHQVTQMGQEVILRCVPISNHLYFYWYRQILGQKVEFLVSFYNNEISEKSEIFDDQFSVERPDGSNFTLKIRSTKLEDSAMYFCASSEMGVGYGYTFGSGTRLTVV.

About this clone itself: Other nucleotide sequences from this sample produce the same CDR3. The chain couples TRBV19 to TRBJ1-5; TRBD1 might be the D (6 bases). With 6 bases removed from V and 6 bases from J, the gap between germline ends came to 15 bases. Germline V gene data show CDR1 as LNHDA and CDR2 as SQIVND (reference sequence). This CDR3 region has 14 residues. The CDR3 loop reads CASSQTGGGQPQHF. DNA for the CDR3: TGTGCCAGTAGCCAGACGGGGGGCGGTCAGCCCCAGCATTTT.

The rearrangement links TRBV3-1 (or the pseudogene TRBV3-2) to TRBJ2-5; D uncertain. CDR3 length: 12 residues. Germline-derived CDR1 and CDR2 are LGHDT and YNNKEL (reference sequence). V was trimmed by 4 bases and J by 0 bases, leaving 3 bases between them. CDR3: CASSPNQETQYF. The CDR3, as DNA: TGTGCCAGCAGCCCTAACCAAGAGACCCAGTACTTC.

This chain links TRBV12-3 or TRBV12-4 with TRBJ1-4; D gene uncertain. The CDR3 spans 13 residues. Trimming cost V 3 bases and J 8 bases, with 10 bases left between them. The CDR3 nucleotides read TGTGCCAGCAGTTTGGTAGATCGAGAAAAACTGTTTTTT. Translated: CASSLVDREKLFF.

The chain has TRBV7-3 and TRBJ2-7; D is perhaps TRBD1 (5 bases). CDR1 is SGHTA, CDR2 FQGTGA, per germline. This CDR3 contains 14 residues. Trimming shortened V by 2 bases and J by 5 bases, and 13 bases separated the two germline ends. In nucleotides, the CDR3 is TGTGCCAGCAGCTTAGCTTCCTTGGGGCACGAGCAGTACTTC. Translation gives CASSLASLGHEQYF.

This rearrangement joins TRBV10-1 to TRBJ2-5, with D possibly matching TRBD1 (5 bases). V was shortened by 9 bases and J by 6 bases, with 17 bases between the two germline ends. The CDR3 loop spans 13 amino acids. Germline V CDR1 and CDR2: WNHNN, SYGVQD (reference sequence). DNA for the CDR3: TGCGCCAGGAAAGTTGGGGCAGTTCAGACCCAGTACTTC. This codes for CARKVGAVQTQYF.

About this clone itself: One end of the junction is discordant with germline, which a read error may explain. The V call is TRBV20-1, the J call TRBJ2-7; D remains ambiguous. Germline assignment: CDR1 DFQATT and CDR2 SNEGSKA (reference sequence). This CDR3 has 9 amino acids. The chain's CDR3 is CSARDPPDF. The CDR3 nucleotides are TGCAGTGCTAGAGATCCCCCGGACTTC.

The chain couples TRBV5-1 to TRBJ2-7, with 10 bases that match TRBD1. The CDR3 contains 15 residues. With 4 bases clipped from V and 0 bases from J, the junction kept 4 bases outside the gene matches. Looked up from germline, CDR1 is SGHRS and CDR2 is YFSETQ. CDR3 residues: CASSRTGGSSYEQYF. The CDR3, as DNA: TGCGCCAGCAGCAGGACAGGGGGTTCCTCCTACGAGCAGTACTTC.

The chain is built from TRBV7-8 and TRBJ1-2; 8 positions match TRBD1. The J segment lost 4 bases and the V segment lost 5 bases, leaving 12 bases of the junction unmatched. Germline V gives CDR1 SGHVS, CDR2 FQNEAQ. CDR3 length: 16 amino acids. As DNA, the CDR3 is TGTGCCAGCAGCGCCGGGACAGGCCCTAGGCTCTATGGCTACACCTTC. Translation: CASSAGTGPRLYGYTF.

V and J are TRBV6-5 and TRBJ1-6, with no clear D. The CDR3 has 15 residues. V lost 7 bases to trimming and J lost 0 bases, with 10 bases between them. The germline V gene has CDR1 MNHEY and CDR2 SVGAGI. DNA of the CDR3: TGTGCCAGCATACCCCCGAGCTCCTATAATTCACCCCTCCACTTT. Amino acids: CASIPPSSYNSPLHF.

The chain is built from TRBV9 and TRBJ1-5; D is undetermined. Germline lookup yields CDR1 SGDLS and CDR2 YYNGEE. The CDR3 is 12 residues long. V was clipped by 4 bases and J by 2 bases, with 4 bases between them. In DNA form, the CDR3 reads TGTGCCAGCAGCCGCGGCAATCAGCCCCAGCATTTT. Its protein is CASSRGNQPQHF.